Included here is one T cell receptor beta chain sequence, with context. This may be a read error, as it is one base from a much larger clone. The data originate from a study of T cells in Graves' hyperthyroidism and ophthalmopathy. Authors of the study amplified TCR beta CDR3 regions from RNA transcripts. First-round RT-PCR targeting the TCR CDR3 was performed with the HTBI primer set. From the multiplex PCR reads, TCRdb called clonotypes with MiXCR, one entry per CDR3 protein. The sample records 750,000 to 900,000 distinct CDR3 sequences, more than 30% being singletons. The authors deemed Graves' hyperthyroidism stable absent ophthalmopathy progression within 18 months. Subjects aged 18 to 65 presented with newly diagnosed hyperthyroidism of less than 2 months' duration. Germline values: CDR1 DFQATT, CDR2 SNEGSKA (reference sequence). The CDR3 contains 14 residues. Trimming took 6 bases from V and 2 from J, leaving 16 bases between them.

V usage is TRBV20-1 and J usage is TRBJ1-2, with D possibly matching TRBD1 (6 bases). The sequence was obtained from a man between 18 and 35 years old with Graves' hyperthyroidism. Sequenced: blood. CDR3 residues: CSADPEQGNYGYTF. DNA of the CDR3: TGCAGTGCGGACCCGGAACAGGGAAACTATGGCTACACCTTC.